A single TCR beta chain is shown here with its context. Its target is unknown. The sample originates from a study of human thymus T cells. Assay: immunoSEQ multiplex PCR; the TCRdb copy retains only in-frame clones and omits some. Among some 120,000 clones listed, around 94% were seen once. Study observations and caveats: Repertoires from thymus and blood appeared to show biased V and J gene usage.

Resections removed during corrective heart surgery provided the thymus tissue used. Infants, healthy and Finnish, who were having corrective surgery for congenital heart defects served as donors. Per the germline V gene, CDR1 is LGHNA and CDR2 is YSLEER. This CDR3 has 21 amino acids. After removal of 0 bases from V and 1 base from J, the junction contained 15 bases not matched to a gene. V is TRBV4-3 and J is TRBJ2-6; TRBD1 matches at 7 bases. Sequences were obtained from thymus tissue. The receptor's source is a boy younger than two with a congenital heart defect but otherwise immunologically healthy. The DNA of the CDR3 is TGCGCCAGCAGCCAAGATCCCAGAAGGGGGCGCCCGGTATCTGGGGCCAACGTCCTGACTTTC. This sequence encodes CASSQDPRRGRPVSGANVLTF.